Following are 30 T cell receptor beta chains from one sample sequenced in a study of shared clonotypes between healthy human individuals. Assay: immunoSEQ multiplex PCR; the TCRdb copy retains only in-frame clones and omits some. The sample lists more than 2 million clones, about 94% occurring once. CD45RO-negative cells were positively selected for CCR7, leaving out terminally differentiated effector memory CD45RA+ cells. Input material: naive CD8+ T cells from PBMCs. Receptors originate from a young man in good health. Some clones in this sample may be carry-over from other donors' samples.

This chain uses TRBV9 with TRBJ2-3; D is possibly TRBD1 or TRBD2 (5 bases each). This CDR3 has 16 residues. Trimming took off 7 bases at V and 1 base at J, with 19 bases between the two ends. CDR1 SGDLS and CDR2 YYNGEE come from the germline V gene. The CDR3 spells CASGKRDPTGTDTQYF. CDR3 in DNA: TGTGCCAGCGGGAAGAGGGACCCGACAGGCACAGATACGCAGTATTTT.

This rearrangement joins TRBV25-1 to TRBJ2-5; D possibly corresponds to TRBD2 (5 bases). The J call may be incorrect, as the DNA end agrees better with TRBJ2-7. The germline gives CDR1 MGHDK, CDR2 SYGVNS. The CDR3 is 14 residues long. The CDR3 region has the DNA TGTGCCAGCAGTGAGGCGGGTAGCTCCTACGAGCAGTACTTC. Translating gives CASSEAGSSYEQYF.

This sequence joins TRBV27 and TRBJ2-7; either TRBD1 or TRBD2 may fit D (5 bases each). The CDR3 has 13 residues. CDR1 and CDR2 from the germline V gene are MNHEY and SMNVEV (reference sequence). V shed 10 bases and J shed 7 bases, with 20 bases lying between them. CDR3 DNA: TGTGCCACCTCGTCCGGGACCTTGCGTGAGCAGTACTTC. Its protein product is CATSSGTLREQYF.

The chain employs TRBV6-1 and TRBJ1-1; TRBD1 agrees at 7 bases. There are 14 residues in the CDR3. Germline-derived CDR1 and CDR2 are MNHNS and SASEGT. Germline trimming cut 6 bases from V and 1 base from J; bases unmatched to any gene: 5. The CDR3 here is CASSTRTGNTEAFF. CDR3 nucleotide sequence: TGTGCCAGCAGCACCAGGACAGGGAACACTGAAGCTTTCTTT.

This clone was counted a single time. The V and J genes are TRBV29-1 and TRBJ2-2; D is unresolved. The V and J ends lost 7 bases and 0 bases respectively, with 6 bases between them. Germline V CDR1 and CDR2: SQVTM, ANQGSEA. The CDR3 contains 12 residues. For the CDR3, the DNA is TGCAGCGCTTCCTCGAACACCGGGGAGCTGTTTTTT. Encoded protein: CSASSNTGELFF.

The V and J genes are TRBV6-5 and TRBJ2-5, with TRBD2 matching 7 bases. With 3 bases clipped from V and 5 bases from J, the junction kept 9 bases outside the gene matches. The CDR3 length is 15 residues. Germline CDR1 reads MNHEY; CDR2 reads SVGAGI. This CDR3 is CASSYVGYGGETQYF. The DNA for the CDR3 is TGTGCCAGCAGTTATGTGGGGTACGGGGGGGAGACCCAGTACTTC.

V is TRBV7-8 and J is TRBJ1-1; no clear D. The CDR3 covers 16 residues. V was pared by 1 base and J by 8 bases, with 20 bases between. CDR1 is SGHVS and CDR2 is FQNEAQ in the germline V gene. The CDR3 nucleotides read TGTGCCAGCAGCTTAGGGGCTTCGTACCACGCGGGCGAAGCTTTCTTT. Its protein is CASSLGASYHAGEAFF.

V gene TRBV9 combines with J gene TRBJ1-2; D not resolved. This CDR3 contains 12 residues. V was pared by 4 bases and J by 5 bases, with 9 bases between. CDR1 is SGDLS and CDR2 is YYNGEE in the germline V gene. The DNA of the CDR3 is TGTGCCAGCAGCTTGGGGAGGTATGGCTACACCTTC. This gives the protein CASSLGRYGYTF.

The rearrangement links TRBV27 to TRBJ2-1; TRBD2 aligns across 9 bases. This CDR3 is built from 15 residues. V trimming: 4 bases; J trimming: 7 bases; junction bases outside the gene matches: 8. Germline V gene lookup returns CDR1 MNHEY and CDR2 SMNVEV (reference sequence). The CDR3 protein is CASSSLGTSLNEQFF. The CDR3 nucleotides read TGTGCCAGCAGTTCTTTAGGGACTAGCCTGAATGAGCAGTTCTTC.

The gene calls are TRBV30 and TRBJ2-4; 9 bases fit TRBD1. V was clipped by 0 bases and J by 13 bases; unmatched bases: 19. The germline V gene has CDR1 GTSNPN and CDR2 SVGIG (reference sequence). There are 17 residues in the CDR3. In DNA form, the CDR3 reads TGTGCCTGGAGTGTAGACGGGACAGGGTGGTCAGGTCCCCCCCAGTACTTC. It specifies CAWSVDGTGWSGPPQYF.

This rearrangement joins TRBV7-8 to TRBJ1-1; a possible D gene is TRBD1 (5 bases). Germline V gives CDR1 SGHVS, CDR2 FQNEAQ. This CDR3 spans 17 amino acids. V lost 2 bases and J 4 bases, leaving 20 bases between the germline ends. This CDR3 reads CASSLIRGGGFVTEAFF. CDR3 bases: TGTGCCAGCAGCTTAATTAGGGGTGGGGGGTTTGTCACTGAAGCTTTCTTT.

The rearrangement joins TRBV5-4 to TRBJ1-1, with D possibly matching TRBD1 (5 bases). V was clipped by 5 bases and J by 5 bases, with 13 bases between them. CDR1 and CDR2 from the germline V gene are SGHNT and YYREEE (reference sequence). This CDR3 region has 13 residues. The CDR3 DNA is TGTGCCAGCAGAGCACCGGGGGTAACTGAAGCTTTCTTT. Translating gives CASRAPGVTEAFF.

About this clone itself: The sample holds other DNA sequences that translate to the same CDR3. The J gene is TRBJ1-1, the V gene TRBV2; D is ambiguous. This CDR3 is built from 12 residues. Trimming pared 1 base from V and 1 base from J, leaving 1 base between. Germline loops: CDR1 SNHLY, CDR2 FYNNEI. In nucleotides, the CDR3 is TGTGCCAGCAGTGAAGGGAACACTGAAGCTTTCTTT. This translates into CASSEGNTEAFF. The full variable domain, with the rest looked up from reference TRBV2 and TRBJ1-1, is EPEVTQTPSHQVTQMGQEVILRCVPISNHLYFYWYRQILGQKVEFLVSFYNNEISEKSEIFDDQFSVERPDGSNFTLKIRSTKLEDSAMYFCASSEGNTEAFFGQGTRLTVV.

Note on this clone: One end of the junction does not line up with germline, which may come from a read error. The chain recombines TRBV14 with TRBJ2-7; D may correspond to TRBD1 or TRBD2 (6 bases each). The CDR3 is 13 residues long. CDR1 SGHDN and CDR2 FVKESK come from the germline V gene. CDR3 in DNA: TGTGCCAGCAGCCAAGAGGCCGGGGGCCCGCTCCTCTTC. Translation gives CASSQEAGGPLLF.

This chain uses TRBV6-1 with TRBJ2-3; 11 positions match TRBD2. J was trimmed by 6 bases and V by 2 bases; bases with no gene match: 10. The CDR3 length is 17 residues. Germline CDR1 MNHNS, CDR2 SASEGT. The CDR3 sequence: CASSEKRLAGSRDTQYF. CDR3 nucleotides: TGTGCCAGCAGTGAAAAGAGACTAGCGGGGTCCCGCGATACGCAGTATTTT.

The chain employs TRBV27 and TRBJ2-1; D remains unclear. CDR3 length: 15 residues. The germline gives CDR1 MNHEY, CDR2 SMNVEV (reference sequence). Trimming left V 3 bases short and J 7 bases short, with 16 bases between. The CDR3 DNA follows: TGTGCCAGCAGTTTCTTGGCTACAAGCTTGAATGAGCAGTTCTTC. It codes for CASSFLATSLNEQFF.

V usage is TRBV27 and J usage is TRBJ2-7; TRBD2 aligns across 8 bases. There are 14 residues in the CDR3. Looked up from germline, CDR1 is MNHEY and CDR2 is SMNVEV (reference sequence). V was pared by 7 bases and J by 2 bases, with 7 bases of the junction left unmatched. CDR3: CASTLLAGAYEQYF. The CDR3 bases are TGTGCCAGCACTCTGCTAGCGGGTGCCTACGAGCAGTACTTC.

This clone was recorded only once. CDR3 amino acids: CASSVASAPLASPEQFF. CDR3 DNA sequence: TGTGCCAGCAGCGTAGCTTCAGCCCCCTTAGCAAGCCCTGAGCAGTTCTTC. The V call is TRBV9, the J call TRBJ2-1; no clear D gene. The CDR3 is 17 amino acids. Germline-derived CDR1 and CDR2 are SGDLS and YYNGEE. V was cut by 0 bases and J by 9 bases, with 22 bases left in between.

The J gene is TRBJ2-1, the V gene TRBV15, with D hard to call. The CDR3 totals 13 residues. V was cut by 1 base and J by 4 bases, with 5 bases left in between. The V gene's germline CDR1 is LNHNV and CDR2 YYDKDF (reference sequence). CDR3 region: CATSRAPYNEQFF. Written as DNA, the CDR3 is TGTGCCACCAGCAGAGCACCTTACAATGAGCAGTTCTTC.

The chain recombines TRBV27 with TRBJ1-1; 7 nucleotides agree with TRBD1. Germline values: CDR1 MNHEY, CDR2 SMNVEV (reference sequence). Trimming cost V 6 bases and J 3 bases; bases outside gene matches: 7. CDR3 length: 14 amino acids. CDR3: CASSDREADTEAFF. DNA for the CDR3: TGTGCCAGCAGCGACAGGGAAGCGGACACTGAAGCTTTCTTT.

This clone was picked up a small number of times. The V and J genes are TRBV29-1 and TRBJ1-4; D unresolved. Germline values: CDR1 SQVTM, CDR2 ANQGSEA. This CDR3 has 11 residues. V lost 6 bases and J 6 bases, leaving 8 bases between the germline ends. The CDR3: CSVHSDEKLFF. CDR3 bases: TGCAGCGTCCATTCAGATGAAAAACTGTTTTTT.

This clone was detected only once. The V and J genes are TRBV7-8 and TRBJ1-3, with D perhaps matching TRBD1 (6 bases). The ends were cut back, 4 bases at V and 0 bases at J, with 10 bases in the middle. The CDR3 contains 15 residues. CDR1 is SGHVS and CDR2 is FQNEAQ in the germline V gene. CDR3 sequence reads: CASSSRQDSGNTIYF. The DNA for the CDR3 is TGTGCCAGCAGCTCTCGACAGGACTCTGGAAACACCATATATTTT.

This chain connects TRBV5-4 to TRBJ2-1, with D possibly matching TRBD2 (6 bases). The V gene's germline CDR1 is SGHNT and CDR2 YYREEE (reference sequence). V gave up 4 bases and J gave up 9 bases, with 8 bases separating them. This CDR3 has 11 residues. The CDR3 protein is CASSTGVEQFF. CDR3 in DNA: TGTGCCAGCAGCACGGGGGTTGAGCAGTTCTTC.

The gene calls are TRBV11-3 and TRBJ2-1, with 12 bases lining up with TRBD2. J was trimmed by 8 bases and V by 5 bases; bases with no gene match: 7. The CDR3 has 15 residues. Germline V gene lookup returns CDR1 SGHNT and CDR2 YENEEA. CDR3: CASSATSGSYYEQFF. CDR3 in DNA: TGTGCCAGCAGCGCGACTAGCGGGAGTTACTATGAGCAGTTCTTC.

V and J are TRBV5-4 and TRBJ1-2; 7 bases match TRBD1. Germline lookup yields CDR1 SGHNT and CDR2 YYREEE (reference sequence). CDR3 length: 13 residues. V trimming: 6 bases; J trimming: 6 bases; junction bases outside the gene matches: 8. CDR3 DNA sequence: TGTGCCAGCACCGGGGGGACAGCGAATGGCTACACCTTC. This codes for CASTGGTANGYTF. The full variable domain, its missing parts supplied by reference TRBV5-4 and TRBJ1-2, is ETGVTQSPTHLIKTRGQQVTLRCSSQSGHNTVSWYQQALGQGPQFIFQYYREEENGRGNFPPRFSGLQFPNYSSELNVNALELDDSALYLCASTGGTANGYTFGSGTRLTVV.

The rearrangement uses TRBV5-1 and TRBJ2-1; 14 bases map to TRBD2. From germline, CDR1 is SGHRS and CDR2 YFSETQ. The CDR3 runs to 18 residues. Unmatched junction bases numbered 8, after V lost 4 bases and J lost 2 bases. CDR3 sequence reads: CASSPGLAGDAPYNEQFF. The DNA for the CDR3 is TGCGCCAGCAGCCCGGGACTAGCGGGAGATGCCCCCTACAATGAGCAGTTCTTC.

The chain joins TRBV15 to TRBJ2-2; unclear D gene. Germline CDR1 is LNHNV and CDR2 is YYDKDF (reference sequence). The CDR3 runs 16 residues. V lost 4 bases and J lost 0, with 12 bases in between. In DNA form, the CDR3 reads TGTGCCACCAGCATTCAGAACCTTCCGAACACCGGGGAGCTGTTTTTT. This sequence encodes CATSIQNLPNTGELFF. Full variable domain (outside the CDR3, taken from reference TRBV15 and TRBJ2-2): DAMVIQNPRYQVTQFGKPVTLSCSQTLNHNVMYWYQQKSSQAPKLLFHYYDKDFNNEADTPDNFQSRRPNTSFCFLDIRSPGLGDTAMYLCATSIQNLPNTGELFFGEGSRLTVL.

This clone showed up just once. The chain uses TRBV6-1 and TRBJ2-5; 7 bases align to TRBD2. The CDR3 runs to 11 residues. V shed 7 bases and J 7 bases; nucleotides not matched to a gene: 3. Germline V gene lookup returns CDR1 MNHNS and CDR2 SASEGT. This CDR3 reads CASIWEGTQYF. The CDR3 region has the DNA TGTGCCAGCATATGGGAGGGGACCCAGTACTTC.

The chain joins TRBV9 to TRBJ1-1; no definite D call. Per germline, CDR1 SGDLS and CDR2 YYNGEE. CDR3 length: 15 residues. Trimming shortened V by 3 bases and J by 3 bases, and 15 bases separated the two germline ends. The CDR3 sequence is CASSGSAGEYTEAFF. CDR3 DNA: TGTGCCAGCAGCGGGTCGGCAGGAGAGTACACTGAAGCTTTCTTT.

The chain couples TRBV5-6 to TRBJ2-1; D possibly corresponds to TRBD2 (6 bases). The germline CDR1 and CDR2 sequences are SGHDT and YYEEEE. V was clipped by 4 bases and J by 8 bases, with 25 bases between them. The CDR3 extends over 17 amino acids. The CDR3 spells CASSPPHGRQVADEQFF. The CDR3 nucleotides read TGTGCCAGCAGCCCCCCACACGGGAGACAAGTGGCAGATGAGCAGTTCTTC.